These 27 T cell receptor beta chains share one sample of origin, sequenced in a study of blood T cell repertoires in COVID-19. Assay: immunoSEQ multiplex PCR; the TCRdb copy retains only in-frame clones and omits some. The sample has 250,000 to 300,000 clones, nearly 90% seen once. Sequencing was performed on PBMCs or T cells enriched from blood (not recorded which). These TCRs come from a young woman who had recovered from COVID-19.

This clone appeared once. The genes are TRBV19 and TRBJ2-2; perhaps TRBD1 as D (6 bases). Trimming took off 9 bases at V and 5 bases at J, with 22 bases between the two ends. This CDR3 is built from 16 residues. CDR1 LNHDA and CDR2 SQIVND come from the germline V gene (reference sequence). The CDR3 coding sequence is TGTGCCAGCAGGAAAACAGGGATTTTACAAACCGGGGAGCTGTTTTTT. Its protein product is CASRKTGILQTGELFF.

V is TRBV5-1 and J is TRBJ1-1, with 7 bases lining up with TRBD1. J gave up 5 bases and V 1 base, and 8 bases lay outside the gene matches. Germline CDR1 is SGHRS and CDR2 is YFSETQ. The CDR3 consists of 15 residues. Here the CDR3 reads CASSLSTGRRTEAFF. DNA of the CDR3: TGCGCCAGCAGCTTGTCGACAGGGCGGAGGACTGAAGCTTTCTTT.

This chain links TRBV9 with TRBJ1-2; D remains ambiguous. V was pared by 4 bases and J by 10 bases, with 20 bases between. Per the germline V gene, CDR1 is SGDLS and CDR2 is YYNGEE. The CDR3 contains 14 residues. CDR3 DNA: TGTGCCAGCAGCACATCGTTTCGAGGCGTGGACTACACCTTC. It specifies CASSTSFRGVDYTF.

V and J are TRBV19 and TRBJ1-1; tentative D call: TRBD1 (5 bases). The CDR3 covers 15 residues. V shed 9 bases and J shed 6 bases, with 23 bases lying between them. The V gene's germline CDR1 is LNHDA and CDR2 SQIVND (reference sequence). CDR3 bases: TGTGCCAGCAGGGTCACCAGGAATTTTGGGGCTGAAGCTTTCTTT. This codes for CASRVTRNFGAEAFF.

CDR3 residues: CASSPAPGTSGEDTQYF. The CDR3 DNA reads as TGCGCCAGCAGCCCGGCACCAGGGACTAGCGGTGAAGATACGCAGTATTTT. The chain is built from TRBV4-1 and TRBJ2-3; TRBD2 agrees at 11 bases. The germline CDR1 and CDR2 sequences are MGHRA and YSYEKL. This CDR3 is built from 17 residues. With V trimmed by 4 bases and J by 5 bases, 11 bases remained unmatched.

The CDR3 loop is CASSPTGGGRPQHF. The CDR3, as DNA: TGTGCCAGCTCACCGACAGGGGGGGGACGGCCCCAGCATTTT. This chain connects TRBV18 to TRBJ1-5, with 9 bases aligning to TRBD1. The CDR3 length is 14 residues. Germline values: CDR1 KGHSH, CDR2 LQKENI. Losses at the gene ends were 3 bases for V and 9 bases for J; bases not matched to a gene: 6.

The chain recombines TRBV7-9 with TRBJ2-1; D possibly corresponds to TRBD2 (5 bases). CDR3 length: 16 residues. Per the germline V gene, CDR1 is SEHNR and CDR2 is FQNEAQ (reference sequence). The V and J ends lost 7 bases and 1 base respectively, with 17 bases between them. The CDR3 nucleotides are TGTGCCAGCAACGACCGCGGGCGTGGATCCTACAATGAGCAGTTCTTC. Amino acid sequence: CASNDRGRGSYNEQFF.

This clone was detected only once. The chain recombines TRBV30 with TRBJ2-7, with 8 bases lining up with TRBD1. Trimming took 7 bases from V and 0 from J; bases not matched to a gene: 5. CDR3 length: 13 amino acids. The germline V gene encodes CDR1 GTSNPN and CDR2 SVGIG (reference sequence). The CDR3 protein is CAYGDRSSYEQYF. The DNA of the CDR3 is TGTGCCTACGGGGACAGGAGCTCCTACGAGCAGTACTTC.

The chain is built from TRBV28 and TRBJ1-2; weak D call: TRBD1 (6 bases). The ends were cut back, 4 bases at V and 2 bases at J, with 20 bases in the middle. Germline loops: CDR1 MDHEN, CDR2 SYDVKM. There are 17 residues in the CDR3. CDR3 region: CASSSFFIGQSNYGYTF. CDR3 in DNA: TGTGCCAGCAGTTCTTTCTTCATCGGACAGTCCAACTATGGCTACACCTTC.

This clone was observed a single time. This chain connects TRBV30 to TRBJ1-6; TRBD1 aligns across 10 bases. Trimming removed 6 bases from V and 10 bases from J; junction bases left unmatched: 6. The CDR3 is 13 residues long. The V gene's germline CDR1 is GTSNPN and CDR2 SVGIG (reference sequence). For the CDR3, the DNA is TGTGCCTGTAAAGACAGGGGGCAATCACCCCTCCACTTT. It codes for CACKDRGQSPLHF.

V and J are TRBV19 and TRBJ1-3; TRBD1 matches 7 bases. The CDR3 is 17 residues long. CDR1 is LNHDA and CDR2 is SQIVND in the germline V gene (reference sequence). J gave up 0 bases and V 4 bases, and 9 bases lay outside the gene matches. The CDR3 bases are TGTGCCAGTAGTACCCTGACAGGGCTGAGCTCTGGAAACACCATATATTTT. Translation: CASSTLTGLSSGNTIYF.

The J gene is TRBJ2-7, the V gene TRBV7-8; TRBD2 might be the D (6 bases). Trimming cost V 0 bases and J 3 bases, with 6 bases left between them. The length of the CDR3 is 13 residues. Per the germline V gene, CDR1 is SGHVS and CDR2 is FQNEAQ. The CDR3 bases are TGTGCCAGCAGCTTAGCCGGGGGCTACGAGCAGTACTTC. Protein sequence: CASSLAGGYEQYF.

CDR3 in amino acids: CASSSGLASYNEQFF. CDR3 nucleotides: TGTGCCAGCAGCTCCGGACTAGCGTCGTACAATGAGCAGTTCTTC. J is TRBJ2-1 and V is TRBV7-2, with TRBD2 identical over 9 bases. The CDR3 is made up of 15 amino acids. Per the germline V gene, CDR1 is SGHTA and CDR2 is FQGNSA. Germline trimming cut 4 bases from V and 4 bases from J; bases unmatched to any gene: 5. The full variable domain, in which reference TRBV7-2 and TRBJ2-1 provide the parts outside the CDR3, is GAGVSQSPSNKVTEKGKDVELRCDPISGHTALYWYRQSLGQGLEFLIYFQGNSAPDKSGLPSDRFSAERTGGSVSTLTIQRTQQEDSAVYLCASSSGLASYNEQFFGPGTRLTVL.

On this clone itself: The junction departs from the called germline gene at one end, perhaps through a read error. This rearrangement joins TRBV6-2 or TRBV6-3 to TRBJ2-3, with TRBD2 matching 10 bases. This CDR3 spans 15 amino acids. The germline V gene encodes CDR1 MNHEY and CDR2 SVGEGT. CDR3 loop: CASSYSPAGGPMSAF. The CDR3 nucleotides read TGTGCCAGCAGTTACTCCCCAGCGGGGGGGCCAATGTCAGCTTTT.

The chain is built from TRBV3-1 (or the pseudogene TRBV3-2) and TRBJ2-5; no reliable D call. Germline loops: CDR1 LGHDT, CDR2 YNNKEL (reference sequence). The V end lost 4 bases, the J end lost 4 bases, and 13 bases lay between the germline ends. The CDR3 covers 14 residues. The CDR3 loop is CASSLITSPETQYF. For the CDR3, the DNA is TGTGCCAGCAGCCTTATTACCAGTCCAGAGACCCAGTACTTC.

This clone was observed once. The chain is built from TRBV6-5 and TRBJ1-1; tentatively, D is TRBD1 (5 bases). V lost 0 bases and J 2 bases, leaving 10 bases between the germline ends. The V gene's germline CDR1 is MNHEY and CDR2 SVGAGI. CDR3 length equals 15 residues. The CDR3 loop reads CASSYSPGINTEAFF. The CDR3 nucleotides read TGTGCCAGCAGTTACTCGCCAGGGATCAACACTGAAGCTTTCTTT.

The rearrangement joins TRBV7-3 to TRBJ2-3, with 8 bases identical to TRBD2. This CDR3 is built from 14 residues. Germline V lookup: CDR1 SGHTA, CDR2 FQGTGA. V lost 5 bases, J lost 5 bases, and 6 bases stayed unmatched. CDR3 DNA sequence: TGTGCCAGCAGCCCCTTCCGGGAGGGAGATACGCAGTATTTT. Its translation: CASSPFREGDTQYF.

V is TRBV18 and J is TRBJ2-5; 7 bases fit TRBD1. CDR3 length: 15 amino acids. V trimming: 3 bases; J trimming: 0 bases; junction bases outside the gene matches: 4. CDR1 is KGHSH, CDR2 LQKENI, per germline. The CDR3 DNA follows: TGTGCCAGCTCACCGGTAGGGGGCTACCAAGAGACCCAGTACTTC. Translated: CASSPVGGYQETQYF.

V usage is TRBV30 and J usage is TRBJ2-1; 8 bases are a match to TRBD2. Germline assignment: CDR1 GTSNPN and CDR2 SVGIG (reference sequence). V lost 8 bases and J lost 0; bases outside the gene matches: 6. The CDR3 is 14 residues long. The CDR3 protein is CAGSGGASYNEQFF. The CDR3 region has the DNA TGTGCCGGTTCCGGGGGGGCCTCCTACAATGAGCAGTTCTTC. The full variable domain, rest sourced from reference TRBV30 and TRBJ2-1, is SQTIHQWPATLVQPVGSPLSLECTVEGTSNPNLYWYRQAAGRGLQLLFYSVGIGQISSEVPQNLSASRPQDRQFILSSKKLLLSDSGFYLCAGSGGASYNEQFFGPGTRLTVL.

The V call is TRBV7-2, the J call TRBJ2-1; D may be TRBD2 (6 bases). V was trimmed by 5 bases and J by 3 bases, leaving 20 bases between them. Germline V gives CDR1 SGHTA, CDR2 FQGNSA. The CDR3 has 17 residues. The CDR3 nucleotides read TGTGCCAGCAGCCGGGTCCCTCTCGGCGGGGTCTACAATGAGCAGTTCTTC. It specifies CASSRVPLGGVYNEQFF.

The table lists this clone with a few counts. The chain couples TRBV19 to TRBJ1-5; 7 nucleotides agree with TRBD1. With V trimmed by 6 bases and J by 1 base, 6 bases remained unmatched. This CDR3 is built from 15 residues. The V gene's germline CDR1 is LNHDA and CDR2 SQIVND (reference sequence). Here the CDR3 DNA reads TGTGCCAGTAGCCACAGGGGACCGAGCAATCAGCCCCAGCATTTT. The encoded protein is CASSHRGPSNQPQHF.

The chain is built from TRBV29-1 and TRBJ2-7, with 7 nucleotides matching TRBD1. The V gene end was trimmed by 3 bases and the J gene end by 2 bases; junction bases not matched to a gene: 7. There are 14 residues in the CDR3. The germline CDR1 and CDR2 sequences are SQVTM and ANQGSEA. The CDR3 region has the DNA TGCAGCGTTGACTCCGTACAGGGGCCCTACGAGCAGTACTTC. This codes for CSVDSVQGPYEQYF.

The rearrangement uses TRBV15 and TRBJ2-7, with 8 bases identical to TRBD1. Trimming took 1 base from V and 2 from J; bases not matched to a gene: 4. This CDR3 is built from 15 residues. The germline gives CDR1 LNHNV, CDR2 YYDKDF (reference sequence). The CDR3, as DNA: TGTGCCACCAGCAGAGCCTCAGGGGGCACCTACGAGCAGTACTTC. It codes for CATSRASGGTYEQYF. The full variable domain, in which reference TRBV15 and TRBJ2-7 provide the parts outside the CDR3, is DAMVIQNPRYQVTQFGKPVTLSCSQTLNHNVMYWYQQKSSQAPKLLFHYYDKDFNNEADTPDNFQSRRPNTSFCFLDIRSPGLGDTAMYLCATSRASGGTYEQYFGPGTRLTVT.

The CDR3 sequence: CGQQSQREGYEQYF. CDR3 nucleotides: TGTGGCCAGCAGTCCCAGCGGGAGGGCTACGAGCAGTACTTC. V and J are TRBV27 and TRBJ2-7, with 10 bases aligning to TRBD2. Per germline, CDR1 MNHEY and CDR2 SMNVEV (reference sequence). This CDR3 is 14 amino acids long.

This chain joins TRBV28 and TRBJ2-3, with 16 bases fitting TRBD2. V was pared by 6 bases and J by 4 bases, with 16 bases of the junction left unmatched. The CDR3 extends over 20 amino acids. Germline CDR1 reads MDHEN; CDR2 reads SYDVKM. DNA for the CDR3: TGTGCCAGCAGCCATACACCGGGACTAGCGGGAGGGCCGGGGGCAGATACGCAGTATTTT. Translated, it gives CASSHTPGLAGGPGADTQYF.

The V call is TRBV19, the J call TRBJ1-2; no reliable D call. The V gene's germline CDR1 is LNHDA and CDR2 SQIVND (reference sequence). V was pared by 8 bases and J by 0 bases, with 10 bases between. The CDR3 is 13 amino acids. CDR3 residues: CASVFAANYGYTF. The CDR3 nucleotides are TGTGCCAGTGTCTTCGCAGCTAACTATGGCTACACCTTC.

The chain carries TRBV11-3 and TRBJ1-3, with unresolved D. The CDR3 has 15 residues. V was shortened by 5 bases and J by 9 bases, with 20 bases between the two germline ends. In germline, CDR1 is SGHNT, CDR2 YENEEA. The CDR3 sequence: CASSPKASPGGTIYF. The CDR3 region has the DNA TGTGCCAGCAGCCCGAAGGCAAGTCCGGGAGGCACCATATATTTT.